A selection of T cell receptor beta chains follows, all from one sample in a study of blood T cells in healthy people across ages. MiXCR, applied by TCRdb to the 5' RACE reads, yields one record per CDR3 protein. The sample records about 810,000 distinct CDR3 sequences, roughly 40% being singletons. The sequenced sample was blood. The receptors here all came from a man between 18 and 35 years old in good health. The CDR3 runs from the conserved cysteine through the conserved F or W. Each record gives: clone size, V gene, J gene, D gene, CDR3 protein, CDR3 DNA. D genes are given only for firm matches. A clone size is listed for some rows: how often the clone was seen (once, few, many), or a class if it is expanded.

>-|TRBV2|TRBJ1-2|-
CASSAVVPSYGYTF
TGTGCCAGCAGTGCGGTGGTCCCTAGCTATGGCTACACCTTC
>many|TRBV12-3/TRBV12-4|TRBJ2-7|-
CASSGRGVRPYEQYF
TGTGCCAGCAGTGGAAGGGGGGTAAGACCCTACGAGCAGTACTTC
>-|TRBV12-3/TRBV12-4|TRBJ1-6|-
CASSFGQGPYNSPLHF
TGTGCCAGCAGTTTTGGCCAGGGCCCCTATAATTCACCCCTCCACTTT
>few|TRBV7-8|TRBJ2-5|-
CASSVVVGTETQYF
TGTGCCAGCAGCGTAGTGGTGGGCACGGAGACCCAGTACTTC
>-|TRBV29-1|TRBJ2-3|-
CSVNPSGRTTDTQYF
TGCAGCGTGAACCCCTCGGGGCGGACCACAGATACGCAGTATTTT
>-|TRBV7-2|TRBJ2-2|TRBD1
CASSLQGEFGELFF
TGTGCCAGCAGCTTACAGGGGGAATTCGGGGAGCTGTTTTTT
>-|TRBV12-3/TRBV12-4|TRBJ2-5|TRBD2
CASSLGVGLAGGRNQETQYF
TGTGCCAGCAGTTTAGGGGTGGGACTAGCGGGGGGCCGCAACCAAGAGACCCAGTACTTC
>-|TRBV2|TRBJ1-2|-
CASSQAQAVSGYTF
TGTGCCAGCAGCCAGGCCCAGGCCGTCAGTGGCTACACCTTC
>few|TRBV10-3|TRBJ1-4|-
CATGSAKGNEKLFF
TGTGCCACAGGGTCGGCAAAGGGGAATGAAAAACTGTTTTTT
>many|TRBV4-2|TRBJ2-1|-
CASSQDRGSSYNEQFF
TGCGCCAGCAGCCAAGATCGGGGAAGCTCCTACAATGAGCAGTTCTTC
>few|TRBV4-3|TRBJ2-3|TRBD2
CASSQETRTSGGAVDTQYF
TGCGCCAGCAGCCAGGAAACCCGGACTAGCGGGGGGGCCGTAGATACGCAGTATTTT
>many|TRBV3-1|TRBJ2-3|-
CASSQTDTQYF
TGTGCCAGCTCCCAAACAGATACGCAGTATTTT
>many|TRBV20-1|TRBJ2-1|TRBD2
CSALGGSGEGNEQFF
TGCAGTGCTTTGGGGGGTAGCGGGGAAGGGAATGAGCAGTTCTTC
>few|TRBV4-3|TRBJ1-2|-
CASSLGTGGVYTF
TGCGCCAGCAGCCTCGGGACTGGAGGTGTCTACACCTTC
>-|TRBV6-2/TRBV6-3|TRBJ2-7|-
CASSYLRGFDEQYF
TGTGCCAGCAGTTACCTTCGTGGGTTCGACGAGCAGTACTTC
>-|TRBV6-1|TRBJ2-1|-
CATQIGASNEQFF
TGTGCCACCCAAATCGGCGCGAGCAATGAGCAGTTCTTC
>many|TRBV7-9|TRBJ2-5|-
CASSRGERQYF
TGTGCCAGCAGCCGCGGGGAGCGCCAGTACTTC
>few|TRBV20-1|TRBJ2-3|-
CSAEGGSTDTQYF
TGCAGTGCGGAAGGGGGAAGCACAGATACGCAGTATTTT
>few|TRBV12-3/TRBV12-4|TRBJ2-5|-
CASTLSGEETQYF
TGTGCCAGCACCCTCTCCGGGGAAGAGACCCAGTACTTC
>few|TRBV29-1|TRBJ2-3|TRBD2
CSVVGTSGGASTDTQYF
TGCAGCGTTGTTGGTACTAGCGGGGGGGCTAGCACAGATACGCAGTATTTT
>many|TRBV9|TRBJ2-4|TRBD1
CASSVTRGSDIQYF
TGTGCCAGCAGCGTGACCAGGGGGTCGGACATTCAGTACTTC
>-|TRBV6-5|TRBJ2-1|TRBD1
CASSYPDRDNEQFF
TGTGCCAGCAGTTACCCGGACAGGGACAATGAGCAGTTCTTC
>-|TRBV7-3|TRBJ2-5|-
CASSPNIDPAGETQYF
TGTGCCAGCAGCCCCAATATAGATCCGGCAGGAGAGACCCAGTACTTC
>many|TRBV12-3/TRBV12-4|TRBJ1-2|-
CASRIRDSGGYTF
TGTGCCAGCAGAATCCGGGACTCTGGCGGCTACACCTTC
>few|TRBV12-3/TRBV12-4|TRBJ2-7|-
CASSPDKIPTDEQYF
TGTGCCAGCAGTCCGGACAAGATCCCGACCGATGAGCAGTACTTC